These T cell receptor beta chains were read from a single sample in a study of beta chain features in type 1 diabetes. Here immunoSEQ multiplex PCR was the method, and the copy in TCRdb shows in-frame clones only, minus some. The table has 150,000 to 160,000 clones, 11% seen once. Input material: central memory CD4+ T cells from blood. These receptors were collected from a man aged 18 to 29 in good health. The CDR3 runs from the conserved cysteine through the conserved F or W. The D gene is left open where the match is weak. Clone size appears in some rows only: once, few, many, or a class for an expanded clone.

d_call	clone_size	v_call	j_call	cdr3_aa	cdr3_nt
TRBD1	-	TRBV2	TRBJ1-2	CASRAPGQNYGYTF	TGTGCCAGCAGGGCACCGGGACAGAATTATGGCTACACCTTC
TRBD2	few	TRBV30	TRBJ2-1	CAWSVRGGDYEQFF	TGTGCCTGGAGTGTACGTGGGGGGGATTATGAGCAGTTCTTC
TRBD1	few	TRBV7-2	TRBJ2-3	CASSPHGTGIADTQYF	TGTGCCAGCAGCCCCCACGGGACAGGGATTGCAGATACGCAGTATTTT
-	-	TRBV20-1	TRBJ2-5	CSAILGETQYF	TGCAGTGCAATACTCGGGGAGACCCAGTACTTC
-	-	TRBV6-1	TRBJ2-6	CASSEWGSGNGANVLTF	TGTGCCAGCAGTGAGTGGGGCTCCGGGAATGGGGCCAACGTCCTGACTTTC
-	once	TRBV29-1	TRBJ1-1	CSASPGERAFF	TGCAGCGCCTCACCCGGGGAACGGGCTTTCTTT
-	-	TRBV7-9	TRBJ2-1	CASSPGPDRRFF	TGTGCCAGCAGCCCGGGCCCTGACCGGCGGTTCTTC
TRBD2	many	TRBV7-6	TRBJ2-7	CASSPGAGSIGRDNEQYF	TGTGCCAGCAGCCCTGGAGCAGGGTCTATTGGGAGGGATAACGAGCAGTACTTC
-	few	TRBV18	TRBJ1-4	CASSPRQQNEKLFF	TGTGCCAGCTCACCCCGACAGCAGAATGAAAAACTGTTTTTT
TRBD1	-	TRBV10-3	TRBJ1-2	CATADRGYGYTF	TGTGCCACCGCGGACAGGGGATATGGCTACACCTTC
-	many	TRBV14	TRBJ2-1	CASSLDTFLFF	TGTGCCAGCAGCCTGGACACCTTCTTGTTCTTC
-	-	TRBV15	TRBJ2-3	CATSRGWGADTQYF	TGTGCCACCAGCAGAGGGTGGGGGGCCGATACGCAGTATTTT
-	-	TRBV5-4	TRBJ1-1	CASSLQATMNTEAFF	TGTGCCAGCAGCCTACAGGCTACCATGAACACTGAAGCTTTCTTT
TRBD1	-	TRBV4-2	TRBJ2-2	CASSQDRTNTGELFF	TGTGCCAGCAGCCAGGACAGGACAAACACCGGGGAGCTGTTTTTT
TRBD1	few	TRBV18	TRBJ2-1	CASSRGGEGSYNEQFF	TGTGCCAGCTCACGAGGGGGCGAGGGCTCCTACAATGAGCAGTTCTTC
TRBD2	many	TRBV5-4	TRBJ2-7	CASSLAGGGSYEQYF	TGTGCCAGCAGCTTGGCGGGAGGGGGCTCCTACGAGCAGTACTTC
-	-	TRBV7-2	TRBJ2-4	CASRQGSNQYF	TGTGCCAGCAGACAGGGATCTAACCAGTACTTC
-	-	TRBV9	TRBJ2-1	CASSVVGGPYNEQFF	TGTGCCAGCAGCGTAGTGGGGGGCCCTTACAATGAGCAGTTCTTC
-	-	TRBV4-2	TRBJ2-1	CASSQWTTYNEQFF	TGTGCCAGCAGCCAGTGGACCACCTACAATGAGCAGTTCTTC
TRBD1	few	TRBV6-5	TRBJ1-1	CASSLGQFMNTEAFF	TGTGCCAGCAGTCTGGGACAGTTCATGAACACTGAAGCTTTCTTT
-	few	TRBV11-2	TRBJ1-5	CASSEQGGQPQHF	TGTGCCAGCAGCGAACAGGGAGGTCAGCCCCAGCATTTT
-	few	TRBV30	TRBJ2-3	CAWGGEGRADTQYF	TGTGCCTGGGGAGGGGAAGGGCGTGCAGATACGCAGTATTTT
-	-	TRBV28	TRBJ1-2	CASRISRTDGYTF	TGTGCCAGCAGGATATCCAGGACAGATGGCTACACCTTC
TRBD1	few	TRBV7-2	TRBJ1-1	CASSFFLGQGDTEAFF	TGTGCCAGCAGCTTCTTCTTGGGACAGGGGGACACTGAAGCTTTCTTT
-	few	TRBV15	TRBJ1-1	CATSTGYTEAFF	TGTGCCACCAGCACAGGGTACACTGAAGCTTTCTTT
-	few	TRBV29-1	TRBJ2-7	CSVVVSGQSYYEQYF	TGCAGCGTTGTCGTGTCAGGACAGAGTTACTACGAGCAGTACTTC
-	few	TRBV9	TRBJ2-3	CASSVSSSGTDTQYF	TGTGCCAGCAGCGTATCGAGCTCCGGCACAGATACGCAGTATTTT
TRBD1	-	TRBV28	TRBJ1-6	CASSLDRDSPLHF	TGTGCCAGCAGCCTCGACAGGGATTCACCCCTCCACTTT
-	-	TRBV28	TRBJ1-1	CASSLIGQMNTEAFF	TGTGCCAGCAGTTTAATCGGACAGATGAACACTGAAGCTTTCTTT
-	-	TRBV28	TRBJ2-1	CASDPFGISIGNEQFF	TGTGCCAGCGATCCCTTCGGGATTAGCATAGGGAATGAGCAGTTCTTC
-	-	TRBV2	TRBJ2-3	CASSVAGLTDTQYF	TGTGCCAGCAGTGTGGCGGGGCTCACAGATACGCAGTATTTT
-	-	TRBV2	TRBJ2-3	CASSEAPRADTQYF	TGTGCCAGCAGTGAAGCCCCGAGGGCAGATACGCAGTATTTT
TRBD2	-	TRBV19	TRBJ2-1	CASRLGGREYNEQFF	TGTGCCAGTAGATTAGGCGGGCGGGAGTACAATGAGCAGTTCTTC
TRBD2	few	TRBV10-3	TRBJ2-5	CAISERGGVETQYF	TGTGCCATCAGTGAAAGGGGAGGGGTTGAGACCCAGTACTTC
-	-	TRBV30	TRBJ1-5	CAWSGTGMGQPQHF	TGTGCCTGGAGTGGAACAGGGATGGGGCAGCCCCAGCATTTT
TRBD2	-	TRBV7-9	TRBJ2-1	CASSPPSGGAYEQFF	TGTGCCAGCAGCCCCCCTAGCGGGGGGGCCTATGAGCAGTTCTTC
-	few	TRBV7-2	TRBJ2-3	CASSLNYGASGTQYF	TGTGCCAGCAGCTTAAATTATGGGGCGAGCGGTACGCAGTATTTT
-	-	TRBV9	TRBJ1-3	CASSVVGSGGNTIYF	TGTGCCAGCAGCGTAGTCGGGTCCGGGGGAAACACCATATATTTT
-	-	TRBV7-3	TRBJ1-5	CASSLTLKGGQPQHF	TGTGCCAGCAGCTTAACGTTAAAGGGGGGACAGCCCCAGCATTTT
-	few	TRBV13	TRBJ2-2	CASSPNWAGELFF	TGTGCCAGCAGTCCCAATTGGGCCGGGGAGCTGTTTTTT
-	few	TRBV18	TRBJ1-2	CASSPQADYGYTF	TGTGCCAGCTCACCACAGGCAGACTATGGCTACACCTTC
TRBD1	-	TRBV7-2	TRBJ1-4	CASSFPGQGALKLFF	TGTGCCAGCAGCTTCCCAGGACAGGGGGCATTGAAACTGTTTTTT
TRBD1	-	TRBV9	TRBJ1-2	CASSVVTRTGGNGYTF	TGTGCCAGCAGCGTAGTCACCAGGACAGGGGGTAATGGCTACACCTTC
TRBD1	few	TRBV7-2	TRBJ1-2	CASSEPDRGYYGYTF	TGTGCCAGCAGCGAACCGGACAGGGGGTACTATGGCTACACCTTC
-	few	TRBV7-2	TRBJ1-2	CASSLGVTESYGYTF	TGTGCCAGCAGCTTGGGGGTGACAGAGTCCTATGGCTACACCTTC
-	few	TRBV6-1	TRBJ1-6	CASRVESPLHF	TGTGCCAGCAGAGTCGAATCACCCCTCCACTTT
-	-	TRBV5-1	TRBJ1-1	CASSEGSDTEAFF	TGCGCCAGCAGCGAGGGTAGCGACACTGAAGCTTTCTTT
-	few	TRBV13	TRBJ2-7	CASSLGGVEGQRHSYEQYF	TGTGCCAGCAGCTTAGGCGGGGTCGAGGGACAACGCCATTCCTACGAGCAGTACTTC
TRBD1	-	TRBV7-2	TRBJ2-1	CASSWDRTSNEQFF	TGTGCCAGCAGCTGGGACAGGACGAGCAATGAGCAGTTCTTC
TRBD1	-	TRBV6-1	TRBJ1-5	CASRGSTGRQPQHF	TGTGCCAGCAGGGGGTCGACAGGGCGTCAGCCCCAGCATTTT
-	few	TRBV14	TRBJ1-6	CASSQVTRNSPLHF	TGTGCCAGCAGCCAAGTGACCCGGAATTCACCCCTCCACTTT
-	few	TRBV4-1	TRBJ2-1	CASSQEGSGVYNEQFF	TGCGCCAGCAGCCAAGAGGGGTCAGGGGTTTACAATGAGCAGTTCTTC
TRBD1	-	TRBV11-2	TRBJ2-1	CASSRGTGGRNEQFF	TGTGCCAGCAGCCGTGGGACAGGGGGCAGGAATGAGCAGTTCTTC
-	-	TRBV11-2	TRBJ2-2	CASSLGSGELFF	TGTGCCAGCAGCTTGGGCTCCGGGGAGCTGTTTTTT
-	few	TRBV18	TRBJ1-1	CASSPNGMPEAFF	TGTGCCAGCTCACCGAACGGGATGCCTGAAGCTTTCTTT
TRBD2	once	TRBV6-5	TRBJ2-1	CASGRGGSSYNEQFF	TGTGCCAGCGGGCGGGGGGGAAGCTCCTACAATGAGCAGTTCTTC
-	few	TRBV9	TRBJ2-5	CASSSNVGGGETQYF	TGTGCCAGCAGCTCTAACGTGGGGGGCGGGGAGACCCAGTACTTC
TRBD1	-	TRBV28	TRBJ2-4	CASIPRQGSLAKNIQYF	TGTGCCAGCATCCCGAGACAGGGAAGTTTAGCCAAAAACATTCAGTACTTC
-	-	TRBV9	TRBJ1-3	CASSFPSPSGNTIYF	TGTGCCAGCAGCTTCCCGAGTCCCTCTGGAAACACCATATATTTT